This T cell receptor beta chain originates from a study of CD4 T cells in relation to SARS-CoV-2 and coronaviruses. About the study: ViraFEST: approximately 10-day antigen culture of PBMCs, then TCR beta CDR3 sequencing.

As concerns this clone: Its antigen is undetermined.

The method was immunoSEQ multiplex PCR; TCRdb's version includes in-frame clones alone and lacks a portion of them. The data show around 29,000 clones, roughly 72% seen once. The CDR3 loop spans 14 amino acids. CDR1 and CDR2 from the germline V gene are SGDLS and YYNGEE. Trimming removed 0 bases from V and 4 bases from J, with 10 bases in between. Unexposed donor CD4+ T cells date from about 2011-2018, before the COVID-19 pandemic. The cells were cultured for approximately 10 days before CD4+ T cells were isolated. Unexposed-donor CD4+ T cells were probed with SARS-CoV-2 S/N and four cold-coronavirus spikes, cells permitting. Approximately 1.8 million PBMCs per well were cultured with around 9.9 IU/ml IL-2. General study findings and limits: Crossreactivity was assessed only for spike protein, not other viral proteins.

The V and J genes are TRBV9 and TRBJ1-1; D not certain. The clonotype comes from a human donor in good health. Sequencing was done on a sample of CD4+ T cells from PBMCs, cultured in vitro. CDR3 in DNA: TGTGCCAGCAGCGTAGTTGGGCGAGGCACTGAAGCTTTCTTT. Protein: CASSVVGRGTEAFF.